This TCR beta chain was sequenced during a study of OX40 agonist ivuxolimab in advanced cancers. Regarding the complete study: The costimulatory receptor OX40 (CD134) was targeted by ivuxolimab, a fully human IgG2 agonistic monoclonal antibody. Among the roughly 52 dose-escalation patients, about 20 had hepatocellular carcinoma, roughly 15 melanoma, 9 renal cell carcinoma and 9 head and neck cancer. Partial responses occurred in three dose-escalation patients: two with cutaneous melanoma and one with hepatocellular carcinoma. Intravenous ivuxolimab was administered to patients every 2 weeks at six dose levels: 0.01, 0.1, 0.3, 1.5, 3 and 10 mg/kg. In the dose-escalation cohort, 82.7% of patients were male, and the mean age was approximately 60 years, with a range of about 23 to 90. The paper covers the monotherapy dose-escalation part of the phase I ivuxolimab trial, which included N of about 50 patients. Patients were allowed to have had prior anti-PD-1, anti-PD-L1 or anti-CTLA-4 therapy, and 40% to 45% of the dose-escalation patients had previously received checkpoint inhibitors. Peripheral TCRbeta sequencing aimed to test whether ivuxolimab altered TCR sequence diversity and caused clonal T-cell expansion.

Results and caveats for the whole study, not just this receptor: At doses of 0.1 to 3.0 mg/kg, clonal expansion of both CD4+ and CD8+ T cells in blood was seen between baseline and week 6. On average, CD8+ T cells showed more expanded clones than CD4+ T cells after ivuxolimab. Antigen specificity was not determined for the clonally expanded peripheral T cells. In partial responders in the 0.1-3.0 mg/kg groups, normalized peripheral clonal expansion was found to be among the lowest, especially among CD8+ T cells. Low levels of normalized T-cell clonal expansion were also shown by some nonresponding patients.

For sequencing of the TCRbeta CDR3 region, genomic DNA was extracted from the sorted cells. The immunoSEQ Assay was used to sequence the TCRbeta CDR3 regions. TCRdb retrieved this table from immuneACCESS and kept in-frame rearrangements only. Not all clones are present; in checked studies, unresolved V genes account for under half, and no reason is known for the remainder. Present in this sample are approximately 60,000 clones, 85% to 95% of which were seen just once. The top ten constitute about 19% of the sample. The CDR3 contains 14 residues, cysteine and phenylalanine counted. Just the 42-base CDR3 DNA is kept, in frame starting at base 1. V is clipped by 3 bases and J by 0 bases, and the sequence between their germline boundaries is 10 bases long. Via the germline V gene, CDR1 is SGHRS and CDR2 YFSETQ. A note on this clone: What antigen it recognizes has not been identified. Base qualities were left out, and no much larger clone turns up one base away.

The trial excluded patients who had a history of autoimmune disease or were on systemic immunosuppression. Peripheral blood for TCR sequencing was collected from all dose cohorts at baseline, on cycle 4 day 1, and on cycle 7 day 1. The samples were taken from a phase I, first-in-human, multicenter, open-label dose-escalation trial of ivuxolimab. Adults with locally advanced or metastatic melanoma, renal cell carcinoma, hepatocellular carcinoma or head and neck squamous cell carcinoma were enrolled in the trial. Before TCR sequencing, CD4+ T cells and CD8+ T cells were sorted from peripheral blood as separate populations.

The TCR originated in an adult with an advanced solid tumor such as melanoma, head and neck, liver or kidney cancer. Sample: CD4+ or CD8+ T cells sorted from blood, taken in a trial of the OX40 agonist ivuxolimab. The chain is made from TRBV5-1 and TRBJ2-7, with TRBD1 tentatively as D gene (6 bases match). The CDR3 has the sequence CASSSTGSSYEQYF. In nucleotides, the sequence is TGCGCCAGCAGCTCTACAGGGAGCTCCTACGAGCAGTACTTC.